The entry that follows covers one TCR beta chain sequence. This sample was taken from a study of blood T cell repertoires in COVID-19. Whole-study context: Sites across the United States, Italy and Spain contributed samples from acute and convalescent COVID-19. In each case, the material was cDNA or gDNA derived from T cells, B-cell-depleted T cells, or PBMCs.

Assay used: immunoSEQ multiplex PCR; TCRdb lists only in-frame clones, some missing. This sample carries tens of thousands of clones, about nine tenths of them seen once, and the ten largest clones take 3% to 4%. Between the trimmed V and J ends, which lost 4 bases and 0 bases, there was a span of 15 bases. The CDR3 consists of 17 residues. CDR1 and CDR2 (germline): SGHVS, FNYEAQ. The chain couples TRBV7-6 to TRBJ1-4; perhaps TRBD1 as D (6 bases). The clonotype originates from a woman in her 70s with acute or convalescent COVID-19. The sequenced sample consisted of peripheral blood. CDR3 coding DNA: TGTGCCAGCAGCTCCGGGGCGGGGGCTGCAACTAATGAAAAACTGTTTTTT. Its translation is CASSSGAGAATNEKLFF.